These T cell receptor beta chains were read from a single sample in a study of T cells in Graves' hyperthyroidism and ophthalmopathy. TCRdb redid the calling of the multiplex PCR reads with MiXCR, one entry per CDR3 protein. Of more than 550,000 distinct CDR3 sequences in the sample, around 19% were seen once. Sequences were obtained from blood. All receptors come from a woman aged 45-65 years with Graves' hyperthyroidism that later progressed to Graves' ophthalmopathy. Both conserved end residues are part of each CDR3. A D gene is named only where the DNA matches it firmly.

TRBV5-4	.	TRBJ2-2	CASSSDREGTGELFF
TRBV10-3	TRBD2	TRBJ2-2	CAISAGGANTGELFF
TRBV3-1	TRBD1	TRBJ2-1	CASSRGQGVSYNEQFF
TRBV20-1	TRBD2	TRBJ2-5	CSARDQAGGPLETQYF
TRBV3-1	.	TRBJ1-4	CASSQLLGALFF
TRBV20-1	.	TRBJ1-2	CSAPQARTANYGYTF
TRBV30	.	TRBJ1-5	CAWSLQGFQPQHF
TRBV7-2	TRBD2	TRBJ2-3	CASSITSGGGGDTQYF
TRBV3-1	.	TRBJ2-3	CASSQNNPGASVTQYF
TRBV20-1	.	TRBJ2-1	CSARILGGPSYNEQFF
TRBV30	.	TRBJ1-2	CAWSKGSNYGYTF
TRBV20-1	.	TRBJ1-3	CARWGGENTIYF
TRBV19	.	TRBJ1-2	CASSDHGYGYTF
TRBV5-1	TRBD2	TRBJ2-4	CASSFESSLAGNIQYF
TRBV29-1	.	TRBJ2-1	CSVEGLYNEQFF
TRBV3-1	.	TRBJ1-1	CASSQQQSNTEAFF
TRBV6-2/TRBV6-3	.	TRBJ1-5	CASYREDGGAQKQPQHF
TRBV5-1	.	TRBJ1-2	CASSRPDSNYGYTF
TRBV7-2	TRBD2	TRBJ2-1	CASSPTSGKYNEQFF
TRBV2	.	TRBJ1-6	CASTPVNSPLHF
TRBV5-1	TRBD2	TRBJ2-2	CASSSTSGTNTGELFF
TRBV6-1	.	TRBJ2-3	CASRNRGGGTDTQYF
TRBV27	.	TRBJ2-3	CASSLIVADTQYF
TRBV5-4	.	TRBJ2-2	CASSPEYTLNTGELFF
TRBV6-2/TRBV6-3	.	TRBJ2-5	CASSSDPRGETQYF
TRBV15	.	TRBJ1-5	CATSRILDGIPGHF
TRBV6-5	.	TRBJ2-1	CASSYSRLSNQNYNEQFF
TRBV3-1	.	TRBJ1-2	CASSPRDISGGGYTF
TRBV11-2	.	TRBJ1-6	CASSLEGRIYNSPLHF
TRBV5-1	.	TRBJ2-2	CASSSLTAFTGELFF
TRBV3-1	.	TRBJ2-1	CASSFGLYNEQFF
TRBV7-2	TRBD2	TRBJ2-2	CASSSTLGGGYPGELFF
TRBV20-1	TRBD2	TRBJ2-3	CSRLAGARTDTQYF
TRBV9	TRBD1	TRBJ1-4	CASSVETGRSEKLFF
TRBV12-3/TRBV12-4	.	TRBJ1-3	CASTDSGTGNTIYF
TRBV7-9	.	TRBJ2-7	CASSESSAEQYF
TRBV6-1	TRBD1	TRBJ1-2	CASSGGDSPRNGYTF
TRBV5-8	TRBD1	TRBJ1-5	CASSLWGQGSNQPQHF
TRBV18	.	TRBJ1-2	CASSTNPGSYGYTF
TRBV5-1	.	TRBJ1-6	CASSLVARLNSPLHF
TRBV4-1	.	TRBJ2-2	CAISPGPNTGELFF
TRBV15	.	TRBJ1-2	CATSSPGTNYGYTF
TRBV12-3/TRBV12-4	TRBD2	TRBJ2-1	CASRPRLAGGSYNEQFF
TRBV10-3	TRBD1	TRBJ1-3	CAISDYRGNSGNTIYF
TRBV7-3	TRBD2	TRBJ2-3	CASSLTGAGLAEDTQYF
TRBV6-1	.	TRBJ1-2	CASSEIETTGNYGYTF
TRBV29-1	TRBD1	TRBJ2-7	CSVGTGGTYEQYF
TRBV5-6	.	TRBJ1-1	CASSFYREYLRAFF
TRBV20-1	.	TRBJ1-3	CSASNPRDKNTIYF
TRBV12-3/TRBV12-4	.	TRBJ1-2	CASSPRRPNYGYTF
TRBV12-3/TRBV12-4	TRBD1	TRBJ1-1	CASRTGPTEAFF